This TCR beta chain is drawn from a study of beta chain features in type 1 diabetes. Expressed TCRB transcripts were sequenced after all isolated RNA was converted to cDNA. Libraries were prepared by immunoSEQ multiplex PCR; TCRdb keeps only in-frame clonotypes and omits some of them. Among 150,000 to 200,000 clones, roughly 8% were seen once, and the ten largest hold roughly 0.5%. General study points: Naive, central memory and regulatory TCRB repertoires appeared more similar among patients than healthy donors. Type 1 diabetes patients showed a moderate but significant shortening of TCRB CDR3s in all four CD4+ subsets.

Notes on this clone: The target antigen is unknown.

This sequence originates from a man between 18 and 29 years old with type 1 diabetes. The sequencing sample was made of central memory CD4+ T cells from blood.

The CDR3, as DNA: TGTGCCAGCGAGGACAGGGCCGGCGAGCAGTACTTC. Translating gives CASEDRAGEQYF. V usage is TRBV28 and J usage is TRBJ2-7; 8 bases line up with TRBD1. The V gene's germline CDR1 is MDHEN and CDR2 SYDVKM. V gave up 8 bases and J gave up 6 bases; unmatched junction bases: 6. This CDR3 is built from 12 residues.